Presented here are 9 T cell receptor beta chains from one specimen sequenced in a study of cytomegalovirus exposure and HLA in healthy donors. Sequencing was performed with immunoSEQ multiplex PCR; in TCRdb, only in-frame clones are kept and a portion is missing. Here the sample spans around 200,000 clones, 80% to 90% being singletons. The sequenced material came from PBMCs. Receptor source: a woman between 18 and 29 years old in good health and CMV-seronegative.

The chain is built from TRBV28 and TRBJ1-3; 8 bases agree with TRBD1. Germline loops: CDR1 MDHEN, CDR2 SYDVKM. Germline trimming cut 6 bases from V and 0 bases from J; bases unmatched to any gene: 4. CDR3 length: 15 residues. The CDR3 DNA is TGTGCCAGCAGAGACAGGGGCAGCTCTGGAAACACCATATATTTT. It specifies CASRDRGSSGNTIYF.

The chain links TRBV11-3 to TRBJ2-2, with 7 bases matching TRBD2. The germline gives CDR1 SGHNT, CDR2 YENEEA. The V gene end was trimmed by 1 base and the J gene end by 4 bases; junction bases not matched to a gene: 6. The CDR3 is 16 amino acids. The DNA for the CDR3 is TGTGCCAGCAGCTTAGGGGCCGCGGGAGTCACCGGGGAGCTGTTTTTT. Protein product: CASSLGAAGVTGELFF.

This chain links TRBV19 with TRBJ1-5; a possible D gene is TRBD1 (5 bases). The CDR3 length is 12 residues. Trimming took off 5 bases at V and 7 bases at J, with 9 bases between the two ends. Germline V lookup: CDR1 LNHDA, CDR2 SQIVND (reference sequence). The CDR3 coding sequence is TGTGCCAGTAGTCCTCAGGGACAGCCCCAGCATTTT. Protein: CASSPQGQPQHF.

The chain carries TRBV28 and TRBJ2-1; 8 bases map to TRBD2. J lost 9 bases, V lost 5 bases, and 9 bases had no gene match. Per germline, CDR1 MDHEN and CDR2 SYDVKM. The CDR3 is 14 amino acids. This CDR3 reads CASSLPEREREQFF. For the CDR3, the DNA is TGTGCCAGCAGTCTCCCCGAGCGGGAGCGTGAGCAGTTCTTC.

This chain connects TRBV27 to TRBJ2-7; the match to TRBD1 covers 7 bases. This CDR3 contains 14 residues. The germline CDR1 and CDR2 sequences are MNHEY and SMNVEV (reference sequence). Trimming at V came to 4 bases and at J to 4 bases, leaving 7 bases not matched to a gene. The CDR3 sequence is CASSYRDRPYEQYF. CDR3 coding DNA: TGTGCCAGCAGTTACCGGGACAGACCATACGAGCAGTACTTC.

In its sample, this clone was seen once. The chain carries TRBV28 and TRBJ1-5; tentatively, D is TRBD1 (5 bases). This CDR3 region has 17 residues. V lost 5 bases to trimming and J lost 6 bases, with 23 bases between them. CDR1 MDHEN and CDR2 SYDVKM come from the germline V gene. CDR3 amino acids: CASSPVSSTGRGQPQHF. The CDR3 DNA is TGTGCCAGCAGTCCAGTTTCTTCCACAGGAAGGGGTCAGCCCCAGCATTTT.

J is TRBJ2-4 and V is TRBV2; D might be TRBD2 (5 bases). Trimming took off 4 bases at V and 6 bases at J, with 13 bases between the two ends. The CDR3 sequence is 14 residues long. Looked up from germline, CDR1 is SNHLY and CDR2 is FYNNEI. The CDR3 coding sequence is TGTGCCAGCAGTGGAGGAAATAGCGTAAACATTCAGTACTTC. Its protein product is CASSGGNSVNIQYF.

This chain uses TRBV30 with TRBJ2-3; D is possibly TRBD1 (6 bases). This CDR3 is built from 17 residues. The V gene lost 2 bases and the J gene lost 0 bases, with 18 bases spanning the gap. CDR1 and CDR2 from the germline V gene are GTSNPN and SVGIG (reference sequence). CDR3 protein: CAWSYPDRPASTDTQYF. The CDR3 DNA reads TGTGCCTGGAGTTACCCCGACAGGCCAGCTAGCACAGATACGCAGTATTTT.

The genes are TRBV6-1 and TRBJ2-3, with 12 bases lining up with TRBD2. Germline CDR1 is MNHNS and CDR2 is SASEGT. This CDR3 region has 15 residues. The junction had 3 bases not matched to a gene; V was cut back by 2 bases and J by 6 bases. The DNA for the CDR3 is TGTGCCAGCAGTGAACTAGCGGGAGGGGTCGATACGCAGTATTTT. It codes for CASSELAGGVDTQYF.